These T cell receptor beta chains were read from a single sample in a study of high-grade serous ovarian cancer treatment subgroups. The table came from immunoSEQ multiplex PCR; TCRdb's copy has only in-frame clones and leaves some out. The table shows just over 35,000 clones, with 79% occurring only once. The sample comprised tumor tissue. Receptors were obtained from a human donor with high-grade serous ovarian cancer. Each CDR3 is given with its conserved first and last residue. Fields, in order: clone size, J gene, V gene, CDR3 protein. For some rows the clone size is stated as once, few or many, or as a class when expanded; others skip it.

clone size: -; J gene: TRBJ1-4; V gene: TRBV4-2; CDR3 protein: CASSQDWDPHEKLFF
clone size: -; J gene: TRBJ2-7; V gene: TRBV9; CDR3 protein: CASSVDDTTPYEQYF
clone size: -; J gene: TRBJ2-3; V gene: TRBV2; CDR3 protein: CARPPEGSSTDTQYF
clone size: -; J gene: TRBJ1-4; V gene: TRBV5-1; CDR3 protein: CASSLAGTGMEKLFF
clone size: -; J gene: TRBJ1-2; V gene: TRBV9; CDR3 protein: CASSAGRPLYYGYTF
clone size: -; J gene: TRBJ2-7; V gene: TRBV7-8; CDR3 protein: CASSPTGLSYEQYF
clone size: -; J gene: TRBJ2-3; V gene: TRBV7-9; CDR3 protein: CASSPTLTSFADTQYF
clone size: -; J gene: TRBJ2-3; V gene: TRBV6-1; CDR3 protein: CASSGVAESTDTQYF
clone size: -; J gene: TRBJ2-7; V gene: TRBV11-3; CDR3 protein: CASSLDPAVTYEQYF
clone size: -; J gene: TRBJ2-3; V gene: TRBV29-1; CDR3 protein: CSGFRGTDTQYF
clone size: -; J gene: TRBJ2-3; V gene: TRBV11-2; CDR3 protein: CASSPRAGADTQYF
clone size: -; J gene: TRBJ2-7; V gene: TRBV2; CDR3 protein: CASALEAVGGYF
clone size: -; J gene: TRBJ2-1; V gene: TRBV30; CDR3 protein: CAWSHPGLANYNEQFF
clone size: -; J gene: TRBJ1-1; V gene: TRBV5-4; CDR3 protein: CASSLDMGSTEAFF
clone size: few; J gene: TRBJ1-1; V gene: TRBV30; CDR3 protein: CAWKRGWGLDTEAFF